One and the same sample provided the 8 T cell receptor beta chains below, sequenced in a study of cytomegalovirus exposure and HLA in healthy donors. The PCR contained 60 Vbeta and 13 Jbeta primers. Data came from immunoSEQ multiplex PCR; TCRdb stores just in-frame clones and leaves some out. The sample lists approximately 200,000 clones, less than 80% occurring once. The sample comprised PBMCs. These receptors were taken from a woman younger than 45 in good health and CMV-seropositive.

V gene TRBV5-6 combines with J gene TRBJ1-5; D call uncertain. Trimming pared 1 base from V and 7 bases from J, leaving 6 bases between. This CDR3 has 12 residues. Per germline, CDR1 SGHDT and CDR2 YYEEEE. In DNA form, the CDR3 reads TGTGCCAGCAGCTTGTGGGAGCAGCCCCAGCATTTT. Translation: CASSLWEQPQHF. The full variable domain, in which reference TRBV5-6 and TRBJ1-5 provide the parts outside the CDR3, is DAGVTQSPTHLIKTRGQQVTLRCSPKSGHDTVSWYQQALGQGPQFIFQYYEEEERQRGNFPDRFSGHQFPNYSSELNVNALLLGDSALYLCASSLWEQPQHFGDGTRLSIL.

There are a few counts of this clone. V gene TRBV10-2 combines with J gene TRBJ2-2; 9 nucleotides line up with TRBD1. Germline V gene data show CDR1 as WSHSY and CDR2 as SAAADI. The CDR3 is made up of 15 amino acids. V gave up 7 bases and J gave up 3 bases; unmatched junction bases: 6. The CDR3 loop reads CASKRDREDTGELFF. CDR3 DNA: TGCGCCAGCAAGAGGGACAGGGAGGACACCGGGGAGCTGTTTTTT.

The gene calls are TRBV9 and TRBJ1-3; 8 bases match TRBD1. The CDR3 runs to 16 residues. V lost 0 bases, J lost 2 bases, and 4 bases stayed unmatched. The germline V gene has CDR1 SGDLS and CDR2 YYNGEE. CDR3: CASSVATGGPGNTIYF. The CDR3 nucleotides read TGTGCCAGCAGCGTAGCAACAGGGGGACCTGGAAACACCATATATTTT.

V gene TRBV9 combines with J gene TRBJ1-2; 7 bases agree with TRBD1. This CDR3 is built from 15 residues. The germline V gene encodes CDR1 SGDLS and CDR2 YYNGEE. The V and J ends lost 3 bases and 4 bases, in that order; junction bases with no gene match: 9. The CDR3 is CASSGTRQGSYGYTF. CDR3 nucleotide sequence: TGTGCCAGCAGCGGGACAAGACAGGGATCCTATGGCTACACCTTC.

The J gene is TRBJ1-5, the V gene TRBV27, with D possibly being TRBD1 (6 bases). Germline CDR1 is MNHEY and CDR2 is SMNVEV (reference sequence). V lost 6 bases and J lost 0, with 21 bases in between. The CDR3 spans 18 residues. CDR3 nucleotides: TGTGCCAGCAGCCAAGGGGGGGGCTCATTTTATAGCAATCAGCCCCAGCATTTT. Its protein product is CASSQGGGSFYSNQPQHF.

This clone was seen only a few times. The chain links TRBV6-5 to TRBJ2-7, with D tentatively TRBD2 (6 bases). V lost 0 bases and J 2 bases, leaving 11 bases between the germline ends. From germline, CDR1 is MNHEY and CDR2 SVGAGI. CDR3 size: 15 residues. The CDR3 here is CASSYSGGRPYEQYF. The CDR3 coding sequence is TGTGCCAGCAGTTACTCAGGAGGGAGACCCTACGAGCAGTACTTC.

The CDR3 loop reads CASSAPPRGTEAFF. In DNA form, the CDR3 reads TGTGCCAGCAGCGCTCCACCTAGGGGCACTGAAGCTTTCTTT. This rearrangement joins TRBV9 to TRBJ1-1, with D possibly matching TRBD1 (5 bases). Germline V CDR1 and CDR2: SGDLS, YYNGEE. The ends were cut back, 3 bases at V and 4 bases at J, with 13 bases in the middle. This CDR3 has 14 amino acids.

This chain uses TRBV6-6 with TRBJ2-1, with a tentative D call TRBD2 (5 bases). Germline V CDR1 and CDR2: MNHNY, SVGAGI (reference sequence). Trimming cost V 3 bases and J 9 bases, with 21 bases left between them. The CDR3 covers 16 residues. The CDR3 DNA is TGTGCCAGCAGTTATTCGGCTTTCGAGAGGGCCGGTGAGCAGTTCTTC. This translates into CASSYSAFERAGEQFF.